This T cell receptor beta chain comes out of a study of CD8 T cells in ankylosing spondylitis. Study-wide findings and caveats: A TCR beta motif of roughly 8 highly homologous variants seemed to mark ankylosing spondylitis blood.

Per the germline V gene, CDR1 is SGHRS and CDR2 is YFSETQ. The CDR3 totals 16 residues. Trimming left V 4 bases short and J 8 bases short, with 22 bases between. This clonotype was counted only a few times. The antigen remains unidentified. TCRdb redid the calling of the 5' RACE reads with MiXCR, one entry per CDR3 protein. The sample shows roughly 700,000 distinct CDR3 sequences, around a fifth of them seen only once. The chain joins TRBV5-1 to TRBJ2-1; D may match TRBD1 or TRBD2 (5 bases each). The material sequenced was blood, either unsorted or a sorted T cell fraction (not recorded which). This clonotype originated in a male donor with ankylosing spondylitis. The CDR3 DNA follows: TGCGCCAGCAGCGACAGATCGCGCGGGCAAGACGATGAGCAGTTCTTC. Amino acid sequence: CASSDRSRGQDDEQFF.